Reported below is one T cell receptor (beta chain). In the authors' workflow: Amplified reference gene primers provided the basis for estimating nucleated cell counts. Method: immunoSEQ multiplex PCR; TCRdb's copy keeps in-frame clones and lacks some. V, J and clone size derive from that table, while D and trimming were established from the DNA sequence. The sample has roughly 41,000 clones, 90% seen once; the top ten hold approximately 26%. These data originate in a study of blood T cell repertoires in COVID-19. Study context: Whether acute or convalescent, the COVID-19 samples came from the United States, Italy and Spain. Sources were T cells, B-cell-depleted T cells, or PBMCs; the material itself was cDNA or gDNA.

This CDR3 is built from 14 residues. Trimming pared 3 bases from V and 5 bases from J, leaving 13 bases between. The germline gives CDR1 MDHEN, CDR2 SYDVKM. The sequenced sample was peripheral blood. V gene TRBV28 combines with J gene TRBJ2-5; D ambiguous. The origin of this receptor is a man in his fifties or sixties with active or convalescent COVID-19. The CDR3 region is CASSFSFVGETQYF. CDR3 DNA sequence: TGTGCCAGCAGTTTCTCTTTTGTGGGCGAGACCCAGTACTTC.